The 3 T cell receptor beta chains below come from one sample, sequenced in a study of identifying expanded T cells in peripheral blood. Measured with immunoSEQ multiplex PCR; TCRdb has only the in-frame clones, and not every one. The sample has tens of thousands of clones; around four fifths are singletons. Sequencing was done on a sample of blood. These TCRs come from a person aged 18-69 years in good health.

The chain carries TRBV4-3 and TRBJ2-1; TRBD2 matches 8 bases. Trimming took 4 bases from V and 5 from J; bases not matched to a gene: 7. Germline CDR1 reads LGHNA; CDR2 reads YSLEER. The CDR3 is made up of 15 amino acids. CDR3 nucleotide sequence: TGCGCCAGCAGCCCCGGGGGGGGGCGCGACAATGAGCAGTTCTTC. Translating gives CASSPGGGRDNEQFF.

V usage is TRBV5-5 and J usage is TRBJ2-7; D not certain. Germline CDR1 and CDR2: SGHKS and YYEKEE (reference sequence). Trimming removed 2 bases from V and 2 bases from J, with 14 bases in between. The CDR3 sequence is 15 residues long. CDR3 DNA: TGTGCCAGCAGCTTTTACCGGCCGCAGCCCTACGAGCAGTACGTC. Protein sequence: CASSFYRPQPYEQYV.

The V and J genes are TRBV18 and TRBJ2-1; 11 bases fit TRBD2. CDR3 length: 16 amino acids. Per the germline V gene, CDR1 is KGHSH and CDR2 is LQKENI. Trimming removed 5 bases from V and 4 bases from J; junction bases left unmatched: 7. The CDR3 DNA reads as TGTGCCAGCTCAGTCATAGCGGGGGGGCCTTACAATGAGCAGTTCTTC. Encoded protein: CASSVIAGGPYNEQFF.